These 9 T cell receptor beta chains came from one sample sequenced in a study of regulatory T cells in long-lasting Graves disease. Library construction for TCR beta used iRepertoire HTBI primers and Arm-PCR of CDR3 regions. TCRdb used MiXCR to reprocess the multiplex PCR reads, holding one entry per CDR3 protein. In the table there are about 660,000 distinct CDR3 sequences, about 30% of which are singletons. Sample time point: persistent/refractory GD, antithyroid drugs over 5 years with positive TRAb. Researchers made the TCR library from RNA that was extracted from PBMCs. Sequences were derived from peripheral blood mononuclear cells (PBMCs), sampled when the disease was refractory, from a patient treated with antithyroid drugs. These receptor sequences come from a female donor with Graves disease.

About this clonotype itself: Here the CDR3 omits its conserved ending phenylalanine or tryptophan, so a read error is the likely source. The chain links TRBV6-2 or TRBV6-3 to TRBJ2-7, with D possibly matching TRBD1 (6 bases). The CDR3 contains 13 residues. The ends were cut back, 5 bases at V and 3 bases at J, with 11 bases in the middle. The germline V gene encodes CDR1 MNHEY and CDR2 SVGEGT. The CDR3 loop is CASSEGQYYEQYL. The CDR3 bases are TGTGCCAGCAGTGAAGGACAGTACTACGAGCAGTACCTC.

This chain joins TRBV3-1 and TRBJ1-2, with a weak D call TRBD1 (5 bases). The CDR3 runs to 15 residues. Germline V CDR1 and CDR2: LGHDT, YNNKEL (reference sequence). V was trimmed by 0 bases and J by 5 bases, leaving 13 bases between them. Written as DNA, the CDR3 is TGTGCCAGCAGCCAAGATCCTCAGGGAGGATATGGCTACACCTTC. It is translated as CASSQDPQGGYGYTF.

The CDR3 here is CAISESRTSAGVGEQYF. CDR3 nucleotides: TGTGCCATCAGTGAGTCGAGGACTAGCGCGGGAGTCGGGGAGCAGTACTTC. This chain joins TRBV10-3 and TRBJ2-7, with 9 bases matching TRBD2. In germline, CDR1 is ENHRY, CDR2 SYGVKD. This CDR3 comprises 17 residues. V was pared by 0 bases and J by 7 bases, with 13 bases of the junction left unmatched.

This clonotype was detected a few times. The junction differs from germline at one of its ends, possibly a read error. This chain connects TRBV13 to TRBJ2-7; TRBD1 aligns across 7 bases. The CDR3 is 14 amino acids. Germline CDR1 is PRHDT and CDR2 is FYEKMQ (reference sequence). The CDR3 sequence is CASSLGRGFYEQYF. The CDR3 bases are TGTGCCAGCAGTTTAGGCAGGGGGTTCTACGAGCAGTACTTC.

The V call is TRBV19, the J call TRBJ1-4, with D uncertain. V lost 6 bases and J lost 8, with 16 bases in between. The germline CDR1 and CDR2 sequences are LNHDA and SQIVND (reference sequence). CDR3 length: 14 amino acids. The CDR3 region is CASSGAAGREKLFF. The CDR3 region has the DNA TGTGCCAGTAGCGGCGCGGCGGGCCGGGAAAAACTGTTTTTT.

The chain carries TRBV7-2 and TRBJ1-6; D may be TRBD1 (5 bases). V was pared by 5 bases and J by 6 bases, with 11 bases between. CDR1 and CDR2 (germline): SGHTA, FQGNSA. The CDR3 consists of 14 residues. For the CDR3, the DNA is TGTGCCAGCAGCGAAGACAGATCTAATTCACCCCTCCACTTT. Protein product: CASSEDRSNSPLHF.

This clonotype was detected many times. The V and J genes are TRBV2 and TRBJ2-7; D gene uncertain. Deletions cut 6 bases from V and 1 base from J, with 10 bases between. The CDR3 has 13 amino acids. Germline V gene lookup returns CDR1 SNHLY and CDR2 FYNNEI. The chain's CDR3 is CASRETQSYEQYF. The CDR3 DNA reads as TGTGCCAGCAGGGAGACACAATCCTACGAGCAGTACTTC.

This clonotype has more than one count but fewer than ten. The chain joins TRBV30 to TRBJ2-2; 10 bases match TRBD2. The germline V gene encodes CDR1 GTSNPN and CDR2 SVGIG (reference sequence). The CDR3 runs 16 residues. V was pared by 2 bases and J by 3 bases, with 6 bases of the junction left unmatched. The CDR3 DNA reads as TGTGCCTGGAGTTCCCCAGCGGGAGGGTACACCGGGGAGCTGTTTTTT. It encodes CAWSSPAGGYTGELFF. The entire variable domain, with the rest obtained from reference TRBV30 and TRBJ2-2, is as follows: SQTIHQWPATLVQPVGSPLSLECTVEGTSNPNLYWYRQAAGRGLQLLFYSVGIGQISSEVPQNLSASRPQDRQFILSSKKLLLSDSGFYLCAWSSPAGGYTGELFFGEGSRLTVL.

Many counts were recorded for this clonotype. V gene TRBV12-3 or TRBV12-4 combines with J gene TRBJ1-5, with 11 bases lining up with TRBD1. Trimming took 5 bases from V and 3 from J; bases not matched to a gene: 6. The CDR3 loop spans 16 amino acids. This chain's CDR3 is CASSPGQGAYNQPQHF. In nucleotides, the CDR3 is TGTGCCAGCAGTCCCGGACAGGGGGCTTACAATCAGCCCCAGCATTTT.